This T cell receptor beta chain stems from a study of blood T cell repertoires in COVID-19 (dated by TCRdb to the early 2020s). Study-level background: The collaborator samples originated in the United States, Italy and Spain and spanned the acute and convalescent phases of COVID-19. The material from the prospective study consisted of cDNA or gDNA derived from T cells, B-cell-depleted T cells, or PBMCs. Deeply sampled blood TCRbeta repertoires from subjects exposed to, actively infected with, or recovered from COVID-19 were included in the dataset. A freely available public database, intended as a resource for researchers studying the immune response to SARS-CoV-2, is where the repertoires were released. Samples were obtained from the ongoing ImmuneRACE study (first 160 participants) and from about 1,300 subjects provided by 6 global collaborators. Sample metadata almost always included a de-identified subject ID, COVID-19 status, age in years and sex. HLA class I and class II types, where available, came from metadata supplied by the sample provider rather than from assay-based typing. Here is what the overall study found, with its caveats: The amount of clinical and demographic metadata varied by source and participant and was provided uncurated.

TCRbeta CDR3 regions were amplified from genomic DNA by means of the immunoSEQ Assay, a bias-controlled multiplex PCR. Under the source paper's analysis protocol: Nucleated cell counts per sample were estimated from amplification of reference gene primers within the assay. Sequence reads were collapsed and filtered to measure the absolute abundance of every unique TCRbeta CDR3 rearrangement. For each sample, productive Simpson clonality was calculated as the square root of Simpson's diversity index across productive rearrangements. This is the immuneACCESS table as TCRdb keeps it, with only in-frame sequences that have V and J called. A part of the clones is gone; compared with another copy, unresolved V genes explain less than half, and the rest is unexplained. The DNA gave D and trimming, while V, J and clone size come from that table. The sample profile shows approximately 250,000 clones; 86% of them were found once. Around 3.6% of the sample belongs to the ten largest clones.

V trim: 5 bases; J trim: 7 bases; unmatched bases: 11. CDR1 and CDR2 were assigned from the germline V gene (reference sequence) as LNHNV and YYDKDF. From cysteine to phenylalanine, the CDR3 is 15 amino acids long. This entry keeps only the CDR3 DNA: 45 bases, framed from base 1. In regard to this clone: There is no known antigen for this receptor. Per-nucleotide qualities are absent, and no much larger clonotype sits a single base away.

Each collaborating institution followed its own protocols to collect whole blood in K2EDTA tubes. Collaborator samples were shipped for TCRbeta analysis as frozen whole blood, isolated PBMCs, or DNA extracted from either sample type. The sequenced material came from peripheral blood. The sequence derives from a man younger than 35 with active or convalescent COVID-19. The rearrangement joined TRBV15 to TRBJ2-4; 7 bases in the junction line up with TRBD2. The DNA reads TGTGCCACCAGCCCCCCGGGGGGAGGGAAGAACATTCAGTACTTC. Translation gives CATSPPGGGKNIQYF.